Sequencing of this T cell receptor beta chain was carried out in a study of blood T cell repertoires in COVID-19. Assay used: immunoSEQ multiplex PCR; TCRdb lists only in-frame clones, some missing. The table lists approximately 69,000 clones, nearly 90% of them singletons, with about 4.9% in the top ten. CDR3 length: 16 amino acids. Germline V gene data show CDR1 as LGHDT and CDR2 as YNNKEL (reference sequence). J lost 4 bases, V lost 0 bases, and 4 bases had no gene match. The sequencing sample was made of peripheral blood. The chain uses TRBV3-1 (or the pseudogene TRBV3-2) and TRBJ2-5, with 11 positions matching TRBD2. This TCR came from a man in his fifties or sixties with acute or convalescent COVID-19. The chain's CDR3 is CASSQDSGRAGETQYF. The CDR3, as DNA: TGTGCCAGCAGCCAAGATAGCGGGAGGGCCGGAGAGACCCAGTACTTC.